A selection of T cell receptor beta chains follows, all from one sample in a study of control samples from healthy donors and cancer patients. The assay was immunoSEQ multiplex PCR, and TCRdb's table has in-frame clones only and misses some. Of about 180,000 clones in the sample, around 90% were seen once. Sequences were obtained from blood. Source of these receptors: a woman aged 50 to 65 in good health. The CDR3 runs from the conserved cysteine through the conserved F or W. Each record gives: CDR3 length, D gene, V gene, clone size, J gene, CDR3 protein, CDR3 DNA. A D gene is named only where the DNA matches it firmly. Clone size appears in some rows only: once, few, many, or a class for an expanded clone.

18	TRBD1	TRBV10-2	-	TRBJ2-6	CASRDRDLTVSGANVLTF	TGCGCCAGCAGGGACAGGGACCTCACAGTGTCTGGGGCCAACGTCCTGACTTTC
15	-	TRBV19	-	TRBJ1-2	CASGDVGIPGYGYTF	TGTGCCAGTGGTGATGTGGGGATCCCAGGGTATGGCTACACCTTC
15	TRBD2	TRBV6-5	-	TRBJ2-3	CASSYSGSHTDTQYF	TGTGCCAGCAGTTATAGCGGGAGTCACACAGATACGCAGTATTTT
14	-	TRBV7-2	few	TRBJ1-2	CASSYMGRNYGYTF	TGTGCCAGCAGCTACATGGGACGGAACTATGGCTACACCTTC
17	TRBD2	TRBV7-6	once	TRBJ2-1	CASSSGLAVPSFNEQFF	TGTGCCAGCAGCTCGGGACTAGCGGTACCCTCGTTCAATGAGCAGTTCTTC
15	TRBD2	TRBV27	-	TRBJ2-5	CASSLWLAGKETQYF	TGTGCCAGCAGTTTATGGCTAGCGGGGAAAGAGACCCAGTACTTC
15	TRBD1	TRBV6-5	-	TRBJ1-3	CASSYIGRGGDTIYF	TGTGCCAGCAGTTATATCGGCAGGGGGGGTGACACCATATATTTT
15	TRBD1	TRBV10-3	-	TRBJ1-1	CAINTRTGLSTEAFF	TGTGCCATCAATACAAGGACAGGGCTGTCCACTGAAGCTTTCTTT
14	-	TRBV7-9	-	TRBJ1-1	CASSLRTGNTEAFF	TGTGCCAGCAGCCTACGGACGGGGAACACTGAAGCTTTCTTT
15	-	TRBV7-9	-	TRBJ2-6	CASSLAVSGANVLTF	TGTGCCAGCAGCTTAGCGGTCTCTGGGGCCAACGTCCTGACTTTC
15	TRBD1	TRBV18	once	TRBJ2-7	CASSPRTGGGYEQYF	TGTGCCAGCTCACCACGGACAGGGGGCGGGTACGAGCAGTACTTC
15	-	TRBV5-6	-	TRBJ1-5	CASTKLGRQGQPQHF	TGTGCCAGCACAAAACTTGGCAGACAAGGACAGCCCCAGCATTTT
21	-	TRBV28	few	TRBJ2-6	CASSFSVGKGRTNSGANVLTF	TGTGCCAGCAGTTTTTCCGTCGGTAAGGGACGGACGAACTCTGGGGCCAACGTCCTGACTTTC
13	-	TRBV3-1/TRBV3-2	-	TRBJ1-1	CASSQENSTEAFF	TGTGCCAGCAGCCAAGAAAACAGTACTGAAGCTTTCTTT
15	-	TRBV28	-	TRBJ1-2	CASSKFTRRGYGYTF	TGTGCCAGCAGTAAGTTTACGCGCAGGGGCTATGGCTACACCTTC
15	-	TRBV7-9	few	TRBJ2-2	CASRSGPSSTGELFF	TGTGCCAGCAGGTCGGGTCCTAGTTCCACCGGGGAGCTGTTTTTT
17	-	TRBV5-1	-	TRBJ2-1	CASSLAVLTARVDEQFF	TGCGCCAGCAGCTTGGCTGTCTTGACGGCCAGGGTCGATGAGCAGTTCTTC
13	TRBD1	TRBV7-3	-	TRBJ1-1	CASSLTQGAEAFF	TGTGCCAGCAGCTTAACTCAGGGGGCTGAAGCTTTCTTT
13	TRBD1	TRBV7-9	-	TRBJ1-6	CASSRTGNSPLHF	TGTGCCAGCAGCCGGACAGGGAACTCACCCCTCCACTTT
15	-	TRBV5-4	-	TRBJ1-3	CASSSGPMTGNTIYF	TGTGCCAGCAGCTCGGGACCCATGACTGGAAACACCATATATTTT
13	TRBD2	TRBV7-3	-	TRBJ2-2	CATTSGSTGELFF	TGTGCCACGACTAGCGGGTCCACCGGGGAGCTGTTTTTT
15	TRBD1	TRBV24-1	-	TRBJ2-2	CATSLPTGHTGELFF	TGTGCCACCAGTCTTCCGACAGGGCATACCGGGGAGCTGTTTTTT
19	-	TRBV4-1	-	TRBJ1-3	CASSQDKVEDTYSGNTIYF	TGCGCCAGCAGCCAAGATAAGGTGGAGGACACATACTCTGGAAACACCATATATTTT
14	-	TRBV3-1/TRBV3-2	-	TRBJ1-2	CASSPGHTNYGYTF	TGTGCCAGCAGCCCGGGACATACAAACTATGGCTACACCTTC
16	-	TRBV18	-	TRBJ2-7	CASSPGSSRSSYEQYF	TGTGCCAGCTCACCAGGCTCTTCGCGGAGCTCCTACGAGCAGTACTTC
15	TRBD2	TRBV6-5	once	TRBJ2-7	CASRGLGAGDYEQYF	TGTGCCAGCAGGGGCTTAGGAGCGGGAGACTACGAGCAGTACTTC
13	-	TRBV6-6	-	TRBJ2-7	CASSYQDLGEQYF	TGTGCCAGCAGTTACCAGGACCTGGGCGAGCAGTACTTC
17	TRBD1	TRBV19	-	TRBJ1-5	CASTTRTGTLFNQPQHF	TGTGCCAGTACCACCCGGACAGGGACTTTATTCAATCAGCCCCAGCATTTT
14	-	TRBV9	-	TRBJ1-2	CASTRGDFNYGYTF	TGTGCCAGCACCAGGGGCGACTTTAACTATGGCTACACCTTC
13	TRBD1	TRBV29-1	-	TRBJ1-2	CSGGTGDDYGYTF	TGCAGCGGCGGGACAGGGGACGATTATGGCTACACCTTC
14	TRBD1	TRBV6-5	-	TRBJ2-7	CASSYWQGAYEQYF	TGTGCCAGCAGTTACTGGCAGGGGGCCTACGAGCAGTACTTC
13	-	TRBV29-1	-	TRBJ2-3	CSATRLLTDTQYF	TGCAGCGCAACTAGGCTTCTCACAGATACGCAGTATTTT
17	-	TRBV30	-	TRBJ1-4	CAWSVQMTVATNEKLFF	TGTGCCTGGAGTGTACAAATGACAGTTGCAACTAATGAAAAACTGTTTTTT
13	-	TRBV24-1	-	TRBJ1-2	CATSDLEDYGYTF	TGTGCCACCAGTGATCTGGAGGACTATGGCTACACCTTC
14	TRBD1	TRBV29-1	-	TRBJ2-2	CSAGTGADTGELFF	TGCAGCGCCGGGACAGGGGCCGACACCGGGGAGCTGTTTTTT
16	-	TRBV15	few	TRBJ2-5	CATSRDMSRAWWTQYF	TGTGCCACCAGCAGAGATATGTCCCGGGCGTGGTGGACCCAGTACTTC
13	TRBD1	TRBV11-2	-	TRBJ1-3	CASSRGTANTIYF	TGTGCCAGCAGCAGAGGGACAGCTAACACCATATATTTT
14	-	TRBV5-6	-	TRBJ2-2	CASSLVGTTGELFF	TGTGCCAGCAGCTTGGTCGGCACCACCGGGGAGCTGTTTTTT
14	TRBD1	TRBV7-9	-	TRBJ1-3	CATTGTGDINTIYF	TGTGCCACCACCGGGACAGGGGACATAAACACCATATATTTT
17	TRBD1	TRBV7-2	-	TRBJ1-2	CASSSPRGTGIQYGYTF	TGTGCCAGCAGCTCTCCCCGGGGGACAGGGATCCAGTATGGCTACACCTTC
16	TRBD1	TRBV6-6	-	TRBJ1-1	CASSPQDRVKGTEAFF	TGTGCCAGCAGTCCGCAGGACAGGGTGAAAGGCACTGAAGCTTTCTTT
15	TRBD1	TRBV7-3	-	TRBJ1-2	CASSLTWDRGGGYTF	TGTGCCAGCAGCTTAACCTGGGACAGGGGTGGTGGCTACACCTTC
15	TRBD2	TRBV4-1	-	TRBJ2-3	CASSQTLRGADTQYF	TGCGCCAGCAGCCAAACTTTGCGGGGGGCTGATACGCAGTATTTT
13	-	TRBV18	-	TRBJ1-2	CASSPPGGGLYTF	TGTGCCAGCTCACCACCGGGTGGTGGGCTCTACACCTTC
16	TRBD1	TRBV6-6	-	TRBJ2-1	CASSHRGPYVYNEQFF	TGTGCCAGCAGCCACAGGGGACCCTACGTGTACAATGAGCAGTTCTTC